The present T cell receptor (beta chain) was sequenced within a study of cytotoxic CD8 clonotypes in ibrutinib-treated CLL. Study at large: Once patients had received a median roughly 11 months of treatment, range 6 to 36, response samples were obtained.

Method: immunoSEQ multiplex PCR; TCRdb's copy keeps in-frame clones and lacks some. The data show about 56,000 clones, with 50% to 70% seen just once and roughly 22% held by the top ten. Looked up from germline, CDR1 is MNHEY and CDR2 is SVGAGI. V was pared by 4 bases and J by 6 bases, with 8 bases between. The CDR3 spans 12 residues. This sample comprised PBMCs, obtained after 24 months of ibrutinib treatment. The TCR sequence derives from a human donor with chronic lymphocytic leukemia. The V and J genes are TRBV6-5 and TRBJ2-3, with D unclear. The CDR3, as DNA: TGTGCCAGCAGTTTCGCCGGGGATACGCAGTATTTT. Protein product: CASSFAGDTQYF.